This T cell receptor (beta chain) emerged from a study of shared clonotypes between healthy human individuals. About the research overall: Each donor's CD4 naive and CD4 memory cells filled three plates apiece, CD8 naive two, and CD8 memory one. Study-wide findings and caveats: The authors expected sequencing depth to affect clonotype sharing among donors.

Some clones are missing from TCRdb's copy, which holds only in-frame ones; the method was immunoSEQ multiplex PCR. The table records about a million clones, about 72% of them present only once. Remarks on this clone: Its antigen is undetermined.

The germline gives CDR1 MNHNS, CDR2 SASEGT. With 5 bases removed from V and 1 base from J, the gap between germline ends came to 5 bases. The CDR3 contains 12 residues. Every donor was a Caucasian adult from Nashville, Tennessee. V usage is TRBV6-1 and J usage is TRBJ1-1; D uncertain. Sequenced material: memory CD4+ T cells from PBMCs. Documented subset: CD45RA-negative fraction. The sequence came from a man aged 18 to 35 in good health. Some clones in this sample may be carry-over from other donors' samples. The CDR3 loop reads CASSRPNTEAFF. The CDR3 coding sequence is TGTGCCAGCAGTCGGCCGAACACTGAAGCTTTCTTT.